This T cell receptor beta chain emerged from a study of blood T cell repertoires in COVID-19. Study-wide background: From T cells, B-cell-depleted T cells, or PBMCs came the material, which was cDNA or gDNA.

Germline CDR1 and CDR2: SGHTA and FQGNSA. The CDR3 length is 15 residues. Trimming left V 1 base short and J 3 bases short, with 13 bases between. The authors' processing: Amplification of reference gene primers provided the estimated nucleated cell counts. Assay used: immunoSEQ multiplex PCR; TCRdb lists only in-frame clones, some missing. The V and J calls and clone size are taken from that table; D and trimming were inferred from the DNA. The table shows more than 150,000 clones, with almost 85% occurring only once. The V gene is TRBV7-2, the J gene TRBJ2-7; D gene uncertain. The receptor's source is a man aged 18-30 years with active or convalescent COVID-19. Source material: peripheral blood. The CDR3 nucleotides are TGTGCCAGCAGCTTAGACTATCTCGCTCTCTACGAGCAGTACTTC. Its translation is CASSLDYLALYEQYF.